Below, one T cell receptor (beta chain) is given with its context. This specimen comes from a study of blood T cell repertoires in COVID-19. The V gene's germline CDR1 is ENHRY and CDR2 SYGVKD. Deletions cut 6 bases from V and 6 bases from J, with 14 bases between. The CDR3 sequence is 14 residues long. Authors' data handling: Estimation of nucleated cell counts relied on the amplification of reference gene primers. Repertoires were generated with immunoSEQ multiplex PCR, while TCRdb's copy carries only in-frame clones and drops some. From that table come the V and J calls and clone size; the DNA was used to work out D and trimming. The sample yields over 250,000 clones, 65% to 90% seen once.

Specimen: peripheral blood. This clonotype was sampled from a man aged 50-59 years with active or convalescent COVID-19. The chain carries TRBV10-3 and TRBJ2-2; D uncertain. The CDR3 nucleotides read TGTGCCATCAGCTCAAAAGCTTACGCCGGGGAGCTGTTTTTT. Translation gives CAISSKAYAGELFF.